This T cell receptor beta chain was recorded in a study of blood T cell repertoires in COVID-19 (dated by TCRdb to the early 2020s). About the investigation overall: The collaborator samples originated in the United States, Italy and Spain and spanned the acute and convalescent phases of COVID-19. The material from the prospective study consisted of cDNA or gDNA derived from T cells, B-cell-depleted T cells, or PBMCs. Subjects who had been exposed to COVID-19, were actively infected with it, or had recovered from it provided the deeply sampled blood TCRbeta repertoires that made up the dataset. The repertoires were released in a freely available public database intended as a resource for research on the immune response to SARS-CoV-2. The samples were drawn from the first 160 participants of the ongoing ImmuneRACE study and from about 1,200 subjects provided by 6 global collaborators. Nearly every sample came with metadata listing a de-identified subject ID, COVID-19 status, age in years and sex. Where HLA class I and class II types were available, the types were taken from metadata supplied by the sample provider, not from assay-based typing. Overall results and qualifications from the work: The quantity of clinical and demographic metadata differed by source and by participant and was supplied without curation.

Points on this clone: The antigen it binds to is not known. One base away there is no much larger clone; base qualities are not given.

Collaborating institutions collected whole blood in K2EDTA tubes following their own protocols. For TCRbeta analysis, collaborators shipped samples as frozen whole blood, isolated PBMCs, or DNA extracted from either of those sample types. TCRbeta CDR3 regions were amplified from genomic DNA using the immunoSEQ Assay, a bias-controlled multiplex PCR. The original pipeline was this. Within the assay, amplification of reference gene primers was used to estimate how many nucleated cells each sample contained. To quantify the absolute abundance of each unique TCRbeta CDR3 rearrangement, sequence reads were collapsed and filtered. Productive Simpson clonality was computed per sample as the square root of Simpson's diversity index over productive rearrangements. TCRdb took this table from immuneACCESS and kept in-frame rearrangements with V and J called. Such tables lack part of the clones; where checked against another copy, unresolved V genes explain under half of the gap, and the rest is unexplained. D and trimming come from the DNA, and the V and J calls and clone size come from that table. This sample comprises 50,000 to 65,000 clones, 80% to 90% of them detected only once. The ten largest account for 1.2% of the sample.

The germline V gene specifies MGHDK as CDR1 and SYGVNS as CDR2. V sheds 5 bases and J sheds 0 bases, leaving 14 bases between their ends. Taken from cysteine to phenylalanine, the CDR3 has 16 residues. Just the 48-base CDR3 DNA is kept, in frame starting at base 1. Recombination joined TRBV25-1 with TRBJ1-3; TRBD1 is a possible D gene, resting on 5 matching bases. The receptor's source is a man aged 35-49 years with acute or convalescent COVID-19. The sample comprised peripheral blood. The CDR3 corresponds to CASSPQVSGSGNTIYF. DNA sequence: TGTGCCAGCAGTCCACAGGTCAGTGGCTCTGGAAACACCATATATTTT.